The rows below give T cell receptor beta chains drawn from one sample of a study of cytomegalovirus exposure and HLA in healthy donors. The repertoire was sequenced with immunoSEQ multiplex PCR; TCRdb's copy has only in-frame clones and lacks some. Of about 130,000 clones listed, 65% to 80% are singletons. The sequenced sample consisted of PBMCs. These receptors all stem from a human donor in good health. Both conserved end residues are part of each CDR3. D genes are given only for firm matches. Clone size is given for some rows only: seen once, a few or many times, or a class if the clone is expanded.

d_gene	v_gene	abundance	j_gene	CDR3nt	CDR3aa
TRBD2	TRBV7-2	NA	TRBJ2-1	TGTGCCAGCAGCTTAGAGGGACTAGCCCTTATTGCAAATGAGCAGTTCTTC	CASSLEGLALIANEQFF
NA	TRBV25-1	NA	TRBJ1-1	TGTGCCAGCAGTGATACAGAGAACACTGAAGCTTTCTTT	CASSDTENTEAFF
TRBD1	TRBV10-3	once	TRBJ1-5	TGTGCCATCGGACAGGGGGGTCAGCCCCAGCATTTT	CAIGQGGQPQHF
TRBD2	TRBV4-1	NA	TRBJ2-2	TGCGCCAGCAGCCAAGATACGGGAGGGCCCGGGGAGCTGTTTTTT	CASSQDTGGPGELFF
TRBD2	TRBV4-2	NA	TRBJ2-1	TGTGCCAGCAGCCAAGGGGGCTATTGGCTAGCGGCCTACAATGAGCAGTTCTTC	CASSQGGYWLAAYNEQFF
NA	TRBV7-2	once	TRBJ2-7	TGTGCCAGCAGCTTAGGGAGGGACCGCTACGAGCAGTACTTC	CASSLGRDRYEQYF
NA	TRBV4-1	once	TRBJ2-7	TGCGCCAGCAGCCAAATGTTGGTGAGCTACGAGCAGTACTTC	CASSQMLVSYEQYF
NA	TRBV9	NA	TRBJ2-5	TGTGCCAGCAGCATATCACAGGGATCGGGAGAGACCCAGTACTTC	CASSISQGSGETQYF
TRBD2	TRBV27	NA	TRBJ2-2	TGTGCCAGCAGTTTCCTAGCGGGAGGGACCGGGGAGCTGTTTTTT	CASSFLAGGTGELFF
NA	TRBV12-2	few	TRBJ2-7	TGTGCAAGTCGCTTAGCGTCTCGAAGCGGGCCCTACGAGCAGTACTTC	CASRLASRSGPYEQYF
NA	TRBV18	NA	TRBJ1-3	TGTGCCAGCTCACCAAGCACAGCCTCTGGAAACACCATATATTTT	CASSPSTASGNTIYF
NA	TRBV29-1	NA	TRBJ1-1	TGCAGCGTCTTAGGGGAGGGGGGCACTGAAGCTTTCTTT	CSVLGEGGTEAFF
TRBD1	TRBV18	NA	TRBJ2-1	TGTGCCAGCTCACCACCGGACAGGGGGCCAACAAGGGATGAGCAGTTCTTC	CASSPPDRGPTRDEQFF
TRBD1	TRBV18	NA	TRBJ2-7	TGTGCCAGCCGACCGGGACAGTCCTACGAGCAGTACTTC	CASRPGQSYEQYF
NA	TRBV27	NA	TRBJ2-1	TGTGCCAGTTCCGGAGGGGGGGCGGGATCGACACAGTTCTTC	CASSGGGAGSTQFF
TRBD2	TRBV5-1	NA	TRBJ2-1	TGCGCCAGCAGCTTGGTCCTAGCGGGGCCCCGGACCCCCTACAATGAGCAGTTCTTC	CASSLVLAGPRTPYNEQFF
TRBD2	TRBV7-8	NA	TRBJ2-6	TGTGCCAGCAGCAGCGGGGGCGGGGCCAACGTCCTGACTTTC	CASSSGGGANVLTF
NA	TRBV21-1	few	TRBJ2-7	TGTGCCAGCACCCGGGACTCACTATCCAACGAGCAGTACTTC	CASTRDSLSNEQYF
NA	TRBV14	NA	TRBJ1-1	TGTGCCAGCAGCCAAAGACAGATGAATTTGAACACTGAAGCTTTCTTT	CASSQRQMNLNTEAFF
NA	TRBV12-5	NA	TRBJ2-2	TGTGCTAGTTTGGGCGCTACGAACACCGGGGAGCTGTTTTTT	CASLGATNTGELFF
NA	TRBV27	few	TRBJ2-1	TGTGCCAGCAGTTTATTGAGCGGTGAGCAGTTCTTC	CASSLLSGEQFF
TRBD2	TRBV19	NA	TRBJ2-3	TGTGCCAGTAGTATTGGAATAGCGGGAGTCAACCCAGGGACGCAGTATTTT	CASSIGIAGVNPGTQYF
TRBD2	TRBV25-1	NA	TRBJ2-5	TGTGCCAGCAGTGAAAAGGGAGCGGGACAAGAGACCCAGTACTTC	CASSEKGAGQETQYF
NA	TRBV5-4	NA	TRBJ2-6	TGTGCCAGCAGCTTCGTATTAGCATCGTCTGGGGCCAACGTCCTGACTTTC	CASSFVLASSGANVLTF
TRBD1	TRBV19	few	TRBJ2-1	TGTGCCAGTAGTAAGGGGGGTGGACAGGGCGGCGGCAATGAGCAGTTCTTC	CASSKGGGQGGGNEQFF
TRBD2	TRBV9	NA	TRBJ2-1	TGTGCCAGCAGCGTAGGAGGCACTAGCGGGACAAAATACAATGAGCAGTTCTTC	CASSVGGTSGTKYNEQFF
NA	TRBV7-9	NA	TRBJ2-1	TGTGCCAGCGTCCTATACAATGAGCAGTTCTTC	CASVLYNEQFF
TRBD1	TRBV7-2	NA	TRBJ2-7	TGTGCCAGCAGCTTAGCGCACATGGGACAGGGAAGAGAGTACTTC	CASSLAHMGQGREYF
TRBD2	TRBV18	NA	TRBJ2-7	TGTGCCAGCTCGTTGGGACTAGCGGGCTACGAGCAGTACTTC	CASSLGLAGYEQYF
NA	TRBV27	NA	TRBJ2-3	TGTGCCAGCGGCCCGTGGGCGGGAAGGTCAGATACGCAGTATTTT	CASGPWAGRSDTQYF
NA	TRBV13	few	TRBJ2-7	TGTGCCAGCAGCTTATGGTTGAGGAGGGCCTACGAGCAGTACTTC	CASSLWLRRAYEQYF
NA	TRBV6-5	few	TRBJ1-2	TGTGCCAGCAGTTCACGGGACTATGGCTACACCTTC	CASSSRDYGYTF
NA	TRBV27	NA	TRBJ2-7	TGTGCCAGCAGTTTAAACCCCGTAGGAGTAGGGGCCTACGAGCAGTACTTC	CASSLNPVGVGAYEQYF
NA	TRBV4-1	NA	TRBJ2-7	TGCGCCAGCAGCCAAGATCTAGCCCCGGGTGAGCAGTACTTC	CASSQDLAPGEQYF
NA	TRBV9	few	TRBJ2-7	TGTGCCAGCAGCGTGACTCCCGGGGATAATCTCTACGAGCAGTACTTC	CASSVTPGDNLYEQYF
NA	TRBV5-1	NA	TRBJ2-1	TGCGCCAGCAGCTTGGGGGTTAGGGGTGCCTACAATGAGCAGTTCTTC	CASSLGVRGAYNEQFF
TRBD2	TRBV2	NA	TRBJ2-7	TGTGCCAGCAAGACTAGCGGTTACTACGAGCAGTACTTC	CASKTSGYYEQYF
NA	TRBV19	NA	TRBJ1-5	TGTGCCAGTGGCCAGGTATTCCGGGGAGGCAATCAGCCCCAGCATTTT	CASGQVFRGGNQPQHF
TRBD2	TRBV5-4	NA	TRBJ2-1	TGTGCCAGCAGCGGAACAGGGACTAGCGGGAGGGATACCTCCTACAATGAGCAGTTCTTC	CASSGTGTSGRDTSYNEQFF
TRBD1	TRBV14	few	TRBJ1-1	TGTGCCAGCAGCCAAATCCAGGGGGGCGGCACTGAAGCTTTCTTT	CASSQIQGGGTEAFF
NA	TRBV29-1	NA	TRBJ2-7	TGCAGCGTTGAATTATCCTACGAGCAGTACTTC	CSVELSYEQYF
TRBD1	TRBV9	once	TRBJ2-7	TGTGCCAGCGGCCAGGGGACAGGGGTTACCTACGAGCAGTACTTC	CASGQGTGVTYEQYF
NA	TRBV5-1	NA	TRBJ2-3	TGCGCCAGCAGCTTGGGCCGGGTTAGAGGTACGCAGTATTTT	CASSLGRVRGTQYF
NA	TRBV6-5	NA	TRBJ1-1	TGTGCCAGCAGTTACTCAACGGGGTGGACTGAAGCTTTCTTT	CASSYSTGWTEAFF
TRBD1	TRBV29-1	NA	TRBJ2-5	TGCAGCGTTGGACAGGGGGTGGGAGAGACCCAGTACTTC	CSVGQGVGETQYF